A selection of T cell receptor beta chains follows, all from one sample in a study of shared clonotypes between healthy human individuals. Profiled with immunoSEQ multiplex PCR; TCRdb holds only in-frame clones, not every one. The sample carries millions of clones, around 96% recorded once. The sequenced sample was naive CD8+ T cells sorted from blood. The receptor source for this set is a man in his late teens or twenties in good health. The CDR3 runs from the conserved cysteine through the conserved F or W. The order of the fields is J gene, V gene, CDR3 protein.

TRBJ1-1 | TRBV11-2 | CASGSGREEAFF
TRBJ2-4 | TRBV5-6 | CASSLTGVGNIQYF
TRBJ2-1 | TRBV10-3 | CAISESMASGDSNEQFF
TRBJ2-2 | TRBV4-3 | CASSQEGGSGELFF
TRBJ2-4 | TRBV27 | CASSLAGGPAKNIQYF
TRBJ2-2 | TRBV12-1 | CASSSRDRNTGELFF
TRBJ2-7 | TRBV6-1 | CASRMDSSYEQYF
TRBJ2-2 | TRBV6-5 | CASSYSGEYTGELFF
TRBJ1-1 | TRBV29-1 | CSVAPEFTEAFF
TRBJ1-3 | TRBV23-1 | CASSHPLEYLGNTIYF
TRBJ1-4 | TRBV19 | CASSTGTGGDEKLFF
TRBJ2-7 | TRBV12-5 | CASGETGSLSYEQYF
TRBJ2-2 | TRBV28 | CASSSRVLAGSFTNTGELFF
TRBJ1-3 | TRBV5-5 | CASSLPGGGNTIYF
TRBJ2-1 | TRBV6-5 | CASSYRGRDNEQFF
TRBJ1-4 | TRBV4-1 | CASSQSTVLDEKLFF
TRBJ2-7 | TRBV7-9 | CASSFSSGPAYEQYF
TRBJ1-2 | TRBV7-9 | CASSFSGLFYGYTF
TRBJ2-7 | TRBV9 | CASSVGTLNYEQYF
TRBJ2-7 | TRBV30 | CAWSVRSATSPLEQYF
TRBJ1-5 | TRBV5-5 | CASSLQGDEQHF
TRBJ1-1 | TRBV2 | CASSDLGQGLDEAFF
TRBJ2-2 | TRBV5-1 | CASSISGHMTDTGELFF
TRBJ1-1 | TRBV29-1 | CSDRDQRAEAFF
TRBJ2-2 | TRBV5-4 | CASSPEGAHTGELFF
TRBJ2-5 | TRBV7-8 | CASSHLLSGQGWSIETQYF
TRBJ2-3 | TRBV11-2 | CASSLEVGLAGSTDTQYF
TRBJ1-5 | TRBV11-2 | CASSLDIAGRKVSQPQHF
TRBJ1-5 | TRBV2 | CASSVLMGDQPQHF
TRBJ2-7 | TRBV5-4 | CASSGGRDPSYEQYF
TRBJ2-7 | TRBV13 | CASSLGGQGANSVQYF
TRBJ2-1 | TRBV6-6 | CASSYIVAEGQFF
- | TRBV11-2 | CASSLAGGSYEQYF
TRBJ1-1 | TRBV27 | CASSTIGYERTEAFF
TRBJ2-5 | TRBV4-1 | CASSPRQVETQYF
TRBJ2-4 | TRBV7-9 | CASSLGQGLPKNIQYF
TRBJ2-1 | TRBV7-9 | CASSYQLALYNEQFF
TRBJ1-1 | TRBV6-5 | CASSSIEGQGYTEAFF
TRBJ2-3 | TRBV28 | CASSFPGSGGQSTDTQYF
TRBJ2-7 | TRBV4-3 | CASSQDGGAGEQYF
TRBJ2-2 | TRBV5-1 | CASSLFSIPGELFF
TRBJ1-5 | TRBV6-5 | CASSLSGVGQPQHF
TRBJ2-3 | TRBV4-3 | CASSKRDDTQYF
TRBJ2-3 | TRBV28 | CASSSRPLFGTQYF
TRBJ2-7 | TRBV28 | CASSLFGTTYEQYF
TRBJ2-3 | TRBV7-9 | CATAAVGFTDTQYF
TRBJ2-4 | TRBV21-1 | CASNPPPGLLAKNIQYF
TRBJ2-5 | TRBV9 | CASSVEAAQETQYF
TRBJ2-5 | TRBV9 | CASSVEGGRETQYF
TRBJ2-5 | TRBV18 | CASSPWQGNNPETQYF
TRBJ1-2 | TRBV10-2 | CASSTYLQGPYGYTF
TRBJ2-3 | TRBV7-8 | CASSLALAGGERTDTQYF
TRBJ1-6 | TRBV19 | CASKGSSYNSPLHF